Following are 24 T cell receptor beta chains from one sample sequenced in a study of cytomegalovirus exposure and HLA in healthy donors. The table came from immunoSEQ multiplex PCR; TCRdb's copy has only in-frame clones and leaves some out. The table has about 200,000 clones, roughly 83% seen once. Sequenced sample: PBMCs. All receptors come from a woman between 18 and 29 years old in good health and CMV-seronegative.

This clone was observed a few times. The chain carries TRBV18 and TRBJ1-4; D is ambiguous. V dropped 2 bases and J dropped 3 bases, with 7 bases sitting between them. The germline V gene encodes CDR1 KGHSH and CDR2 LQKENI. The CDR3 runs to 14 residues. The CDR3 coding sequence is TGTGCCAGCTCACCAGGACTGTCTAATGAAAAACTGTTTTTT. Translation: CASSPGLSNEKLFF. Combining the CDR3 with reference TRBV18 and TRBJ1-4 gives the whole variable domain NAGVMQNPRHLVRRRGQEARLRCSPMKGHSHVYWYRQLPEEGLKFMVYLQKENIIDESGMPKERFSAEFPKEGPSILRIQQVVRGDSAAYFCASSPGLSNEKLFFGSGTQLSVL.

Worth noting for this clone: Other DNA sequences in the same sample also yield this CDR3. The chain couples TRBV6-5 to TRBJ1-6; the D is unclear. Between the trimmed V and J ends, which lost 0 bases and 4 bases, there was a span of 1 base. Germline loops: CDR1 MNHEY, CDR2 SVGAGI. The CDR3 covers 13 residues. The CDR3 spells CASSYSYNSPLHF. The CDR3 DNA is TGTGCCAGCAGTTACTCTTATAATTCACCCCTCCACTTT.

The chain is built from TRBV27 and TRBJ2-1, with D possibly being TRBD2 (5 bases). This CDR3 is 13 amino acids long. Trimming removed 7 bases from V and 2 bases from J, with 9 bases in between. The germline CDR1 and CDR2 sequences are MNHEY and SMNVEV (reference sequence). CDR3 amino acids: CASTERPYNEQFF. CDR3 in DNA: TGTGCCAGCACAGAGCGGCCCTACAATGAGCAGTTCTTC.

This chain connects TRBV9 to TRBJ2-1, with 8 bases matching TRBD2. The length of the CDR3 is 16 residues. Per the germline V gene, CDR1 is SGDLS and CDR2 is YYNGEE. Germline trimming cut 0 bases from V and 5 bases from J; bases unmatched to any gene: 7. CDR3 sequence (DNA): TGTGCCAGCAGCGTAGTCCCAGCGGGGGCCGACAATGAGCAGTTCTTC. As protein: CASSVVPAGADNEQFF.

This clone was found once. CDR3 DNA sequence: TGTGCCAGCAGTTCCCGGGTTGCTCTGAACACCGGGGAGCTGTTTTTT. Translation gives CASSSRVALNTGELFF. This sequence joins TRBV28 and TRBJ2-2; D is uncertain. The CDR3 sequence is 16 residues long. V was trimmed by 4 bases and J by 1 base, leaving 13 bases between them. Germline V lookup: CDR1 MDHEN, CDR2 SYDVKM.

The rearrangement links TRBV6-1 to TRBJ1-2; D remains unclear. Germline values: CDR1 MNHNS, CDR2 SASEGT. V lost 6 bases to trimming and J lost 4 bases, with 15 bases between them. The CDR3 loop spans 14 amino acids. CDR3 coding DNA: TGTGCCAGCAGAATTCAGTCGATAGGCTATGGCTACACCTTC. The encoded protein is CASRIQSIGYGYTF.

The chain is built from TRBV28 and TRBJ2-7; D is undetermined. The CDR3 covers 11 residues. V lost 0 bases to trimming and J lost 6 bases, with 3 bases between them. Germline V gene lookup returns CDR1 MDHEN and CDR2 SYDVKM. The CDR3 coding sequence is TGTGCCAGCAGTTTATGGGGCGAGCAGTACTTC. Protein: CASSLWGEQYF.

The CDR3 here is CASSLAGTSGEVKYF. CDR3 DNA sequence: TGCGCCAGCAGCTTGGCCGGGACTAGCGGGGAGGTTAAGTACTTC. This chain connects TRBV5-1 to TRBJ2-7; 13 bases are shared with TRBD2. The germline V gene encodes CDR1 SGHRS and CDR2 YFSETQ. The CDR3 runs to 15 residues. Losses at the gene ends were 0 bases for V and 11 bases for J; bases not matched to a gene: 8.

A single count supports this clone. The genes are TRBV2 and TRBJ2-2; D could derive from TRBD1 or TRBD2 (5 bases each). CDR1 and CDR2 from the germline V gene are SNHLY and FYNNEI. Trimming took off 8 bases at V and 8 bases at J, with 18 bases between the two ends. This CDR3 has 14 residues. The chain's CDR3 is CASGWGTNFGELFF. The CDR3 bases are TGTGCCAGCGGGTGGGGGACCAATTTTGGGGAGCTGTTTTTT. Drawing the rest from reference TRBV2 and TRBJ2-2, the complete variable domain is EPEVTQTPSHQVTQMGQEVILRCVPISNHLYFYWYRQILGQKVEFLVSFYNNEISEKSEIFDDQFSVERPDGSNFTLKIRSTKLEDSAMYFCASGWGTNFGELFFGEGSRLTVL.

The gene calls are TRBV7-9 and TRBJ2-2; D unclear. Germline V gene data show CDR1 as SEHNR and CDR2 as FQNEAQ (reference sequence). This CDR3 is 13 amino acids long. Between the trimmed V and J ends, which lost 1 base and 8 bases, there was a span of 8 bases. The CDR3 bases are TGTGCCAGCAGCTTAGGCGTAGGAGGGGAGCTGTTTTTT. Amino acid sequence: CASSLGVGGELFF.

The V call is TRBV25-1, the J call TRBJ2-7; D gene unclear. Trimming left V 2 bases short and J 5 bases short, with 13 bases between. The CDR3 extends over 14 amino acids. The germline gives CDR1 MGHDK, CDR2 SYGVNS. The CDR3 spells CASSETGRRHEQYF. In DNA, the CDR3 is TGTGCCAGCAGTGAAACCGGCCGCAGGCACGAGCAGTACTTC.

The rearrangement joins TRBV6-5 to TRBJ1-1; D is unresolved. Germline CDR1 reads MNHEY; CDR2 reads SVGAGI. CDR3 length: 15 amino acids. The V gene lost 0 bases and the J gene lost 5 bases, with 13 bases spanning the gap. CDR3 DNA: TGTGCCAGCAGTTACTCAGGACCCGTGGGGACTGAAGCTTTCTTT. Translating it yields CASSYSGPVGTEAFF.

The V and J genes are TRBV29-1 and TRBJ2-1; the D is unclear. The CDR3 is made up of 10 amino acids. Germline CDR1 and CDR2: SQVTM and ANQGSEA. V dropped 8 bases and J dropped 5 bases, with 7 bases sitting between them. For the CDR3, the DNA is TGCAGCCTCCGGGACAATGAGCAGTTCTTC. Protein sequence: CSLRDNEQFF.

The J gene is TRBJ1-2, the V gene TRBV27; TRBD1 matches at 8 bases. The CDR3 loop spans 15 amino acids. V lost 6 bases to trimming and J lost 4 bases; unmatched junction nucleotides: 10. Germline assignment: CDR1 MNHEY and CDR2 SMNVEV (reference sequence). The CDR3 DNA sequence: TGTGCCAGCAGCAAAACAGGGGGGTTTGGCTATGGCTACACCTTC. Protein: CASSKTGGFGYGYTF.

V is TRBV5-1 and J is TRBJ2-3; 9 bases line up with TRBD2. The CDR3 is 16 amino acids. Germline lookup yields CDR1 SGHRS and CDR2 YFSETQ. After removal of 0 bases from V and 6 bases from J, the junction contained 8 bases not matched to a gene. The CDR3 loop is CASSLEVAGETDTQYF. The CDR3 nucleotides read TGCGCCAGCAGCTTGGAGGTAGCGGGAGAGACGGATACGCAGTATTTT.

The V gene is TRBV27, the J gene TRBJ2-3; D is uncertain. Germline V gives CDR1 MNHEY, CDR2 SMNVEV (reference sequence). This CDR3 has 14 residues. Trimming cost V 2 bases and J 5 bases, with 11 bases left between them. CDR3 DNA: TGTGCCAGCAGTTTACCGGCCGCCAAAGATACGCAGTATTTT. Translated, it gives CASSLPAAKDTQYF.

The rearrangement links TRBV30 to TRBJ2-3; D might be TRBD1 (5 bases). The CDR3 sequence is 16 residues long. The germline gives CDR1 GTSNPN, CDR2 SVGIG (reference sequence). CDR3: CAAGQGSASDTDTQYF. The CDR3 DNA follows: TGTGCTGCTGGGCAGGGATCGGCTTCGGACACAGATACGCAGTATTTT. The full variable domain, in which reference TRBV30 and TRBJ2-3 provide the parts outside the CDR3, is SQTIHQWPATLVQPVGSPLSLECTVEGTSNPNLYWYRQAAGRGLQLLFYSVGIGQISSEVPQNLSASRPQDRQFILSSKKLLLSDSGFYLCAAGQGSASDTDTQYFGPGTRLTVL.

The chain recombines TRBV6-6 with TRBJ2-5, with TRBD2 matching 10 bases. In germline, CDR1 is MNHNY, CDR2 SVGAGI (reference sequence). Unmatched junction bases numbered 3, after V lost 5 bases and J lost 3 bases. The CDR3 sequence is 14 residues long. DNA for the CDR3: TGTGCCAGCAGTCGTAGCGGGAGGAAAGAGACCCAGTACTTC. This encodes CASSRSGRKETQYF.

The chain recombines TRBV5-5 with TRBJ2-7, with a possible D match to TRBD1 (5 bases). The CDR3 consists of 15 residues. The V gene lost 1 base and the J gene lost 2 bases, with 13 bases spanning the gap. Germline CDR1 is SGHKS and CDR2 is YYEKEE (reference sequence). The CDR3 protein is CASSLITGPTYEQYF. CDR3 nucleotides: TGTGCCAGCAGCTTGATTACAGGCCCCACCTACGAGCAGTACTTC.

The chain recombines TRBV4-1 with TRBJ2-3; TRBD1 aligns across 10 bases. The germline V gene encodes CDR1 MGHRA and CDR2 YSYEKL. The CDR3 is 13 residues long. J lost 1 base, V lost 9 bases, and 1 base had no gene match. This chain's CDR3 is CASGTGGTDTQYF. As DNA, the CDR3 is TGCGCCAGTGGGACAGGGGGCACAGATACGCAGTATTTT.

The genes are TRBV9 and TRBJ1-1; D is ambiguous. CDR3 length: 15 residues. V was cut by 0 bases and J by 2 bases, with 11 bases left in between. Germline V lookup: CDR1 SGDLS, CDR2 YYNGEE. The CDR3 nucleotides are TGTGCCAGCAGCGTAGAACCGGAAACCAACACTGAAGCTTTCTTT. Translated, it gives CASSVEPETNTEAFF.

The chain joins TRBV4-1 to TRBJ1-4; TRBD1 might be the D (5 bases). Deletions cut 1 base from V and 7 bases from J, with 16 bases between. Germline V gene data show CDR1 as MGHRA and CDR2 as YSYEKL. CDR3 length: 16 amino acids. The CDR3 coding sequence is TGCGCCAGCAGCCAAGGGACAACCGGGCGGGGTGAAAAACTGTTTTTT. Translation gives CASSQGTTGRGEKLFF.

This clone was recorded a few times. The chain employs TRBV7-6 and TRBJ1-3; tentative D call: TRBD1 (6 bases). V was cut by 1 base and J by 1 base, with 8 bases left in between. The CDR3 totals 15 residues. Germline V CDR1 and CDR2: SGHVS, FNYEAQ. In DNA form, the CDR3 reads TGTGCCAGCAGCTTAGATAGGGGGTCTGGAAACACCATATATTTT. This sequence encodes CASSLDRGSGNTIYF.

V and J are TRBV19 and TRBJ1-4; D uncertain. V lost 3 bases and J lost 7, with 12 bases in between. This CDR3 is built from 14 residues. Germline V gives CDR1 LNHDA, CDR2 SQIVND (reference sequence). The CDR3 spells CASSIPGLGEKLFF. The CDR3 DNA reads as TGTGCCAGTAGTATTCCCGGTTTGGGTGAAAAACTGTTTTTT.